This T cell receptor (beta chain) was observed in a study of CD8+CD57+ T cells in acquired aplastic anemia (dated by TCRdb to 2016 to 2018). Some background on the complete study: A mean of about 3.2 ug of DNA, ranging from roughly 0.2 to 27.4 ug, was extracted from sorted CD4+ and CD8+ cells. CD8+CD57+ expansion was defined as a frequency above the mean frequency observed in healthy subjects.

The table lists this clonotype with many counts. Its antigen remains undetermined. Per-nucleotide qualities are absent, and no much larger clonotype sits a single base away. What the work shows at the level of the full study, not this receptor alone: About 28 CD8+ CDR3 sequences were found in both patients and controls but appeared to be highly expressed in patients and within the immunodominant clones of the patients. No significant difference in CD8+ Simpson's diversity was found between patients and healthy controls (P=0.060).

Reading the germline V gene gives CDR1 SGDLS and CDR2 YYNGEE. Including the terminal cysteine and phenylalanine, the CDR3 comprises 14 residues. Just CDR3 DNA is preserved here, 42 bases in frame from base 1. Trimmed from V: 8 bases; trimmed from J: 2 bases; junction bases lacking a gene match: 6. Patients chosen for sequencing had shown expansion of CD8+CD57+ cells by flow cytometry. Every patient had a diagnosis of severe acquired aplastic anemia based on International Study of Aplastic Anemia and Agranulocytosis and Camitta criteria. No therapy had been received by the patients at the time of blood sampling. The study deep-sequenced TCR repertoires of sorted CD4+ and CD8+ blood T cells from severe aplastic anemia patients and healthy subjects. Patients were enrolled in the USA under clinicaltrials.gov protocols 00001620, 01623167, 00001397, 00071045, 00081523 and 00961064. Ficoll-Paque density gradient centrifugation was used to isolate peripheral blood mononuclear cells. CD4+ and CD8+ T cells were sorted by FACS or magnetic beads before DNA extraction.

Profiling of TCR beta VDJ combinations and CDR3 sequences used genomic DNA as the template. An Illumina HiSeq 2000 was used for TCR repertoire sequencing. The original pipeline was this. Repertoires were assessed using TRBV/TRBJ rearrangement plots, CDR3 size and DJ length profiles, and Simpson's diversity index. Whichever DNA sequence was most abundant in the deep sequencing data was defined as the immunodominant clone. CDR3 amino acid sequences were checked for sharing between subjects and were compared against published repertoires and the VDJdb database. In TCRdb, the public reads were trimmed at Q25 with fastp and aligned with MiXCR, with productive beta chains retained. Identical CDR3 proteins give one entry, which carries the most common genes and DNA. The V and J calls reflect TCRdb's pipeline rather than the authors' work. This sample gives about 150,000 distinct CDR3 sequences in total; less than 60% of them show up just once. The ten largest clones capture more than 10% of the sample.

Sequencing was performed on sorted CD4+, CD8+, or CD8+CD57+ T cells (not recorded which) from PBMCs. The TCR comes from a human donor with aplastic anemia. The rearranged segments are TRBV9 and TRBJ1-3; a stretch of 8 junction bases matches TRBD1. The base sequence is TGTGCCAGTAGGCAGGGGGCTGCTGGAAACACCATATATTTT. This gives the protein CASRQGAAGNTIYF.